The present TCR beta chain was sequenced within a study of shared clonotypes between healthy human individuals. The overall study: Contributing individuals were two females and three males aged 18 to 49. CD4 naive and CD4 memory each took three plates per donor, while CD8 naive took two and CD8 memory one.

Study-level points and caveats: Sampling included only blood; tissue repertoires likely differ.

Turning to this clone: Its antigen is currently unknown. This sample also contains other DNA sequences that code for the same CDR3.

The assay was immunoSEQ multiplex PCR, and TCRdb's table has in-frame clones only and misses some. The sample gives 1,500,000 or so clones, about 98.5% of which show up once; 0.36% is in the top ten. The germline gives CDR1 SGHVS, CDR2 FQNEAQ. This CDR3 contains 15 residues. Trimming removed 1 base from V and 0 bases from J, with 6 bases in between. This TCR derives from a man aged 30-40 years in good health. The sample consisted of naive CD4+ T cells sorted from blood. Sample subset: CD45RA+ positively selected. The genes are TRBV7-8 and TRBJ2-2; D gene uncertain. CDR3 nucleotide sequence: TGTGCCAGCAGCTTAGGGCGGACGAACACCGGGGAGCTGTTTTTT. It encodes CASSLGRTNTGELFF.